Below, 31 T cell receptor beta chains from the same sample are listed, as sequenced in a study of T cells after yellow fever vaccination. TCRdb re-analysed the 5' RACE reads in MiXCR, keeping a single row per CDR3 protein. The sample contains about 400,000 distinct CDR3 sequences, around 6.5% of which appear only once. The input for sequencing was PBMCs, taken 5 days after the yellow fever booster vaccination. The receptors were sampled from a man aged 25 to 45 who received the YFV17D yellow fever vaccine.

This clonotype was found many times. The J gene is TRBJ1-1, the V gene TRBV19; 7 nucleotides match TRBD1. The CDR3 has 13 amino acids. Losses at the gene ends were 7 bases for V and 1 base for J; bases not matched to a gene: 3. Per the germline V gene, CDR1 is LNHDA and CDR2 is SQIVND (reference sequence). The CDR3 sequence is CASTRQGNTEAFF. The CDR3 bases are TGTGCCAGTACCCGACAGGGGAACACTGAAGCTTTCTTT. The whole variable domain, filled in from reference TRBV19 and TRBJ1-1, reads DGGITQSPKYLFRKEGQNVTLSCEQNLNHDAMYWYRQDPGQGLRLIYYSQIVNDFQKGDIAEGYSVSREKKESFPLTVTSAQKNPTAFYLCASTRQGNTEAFFGQGTRLTVV.

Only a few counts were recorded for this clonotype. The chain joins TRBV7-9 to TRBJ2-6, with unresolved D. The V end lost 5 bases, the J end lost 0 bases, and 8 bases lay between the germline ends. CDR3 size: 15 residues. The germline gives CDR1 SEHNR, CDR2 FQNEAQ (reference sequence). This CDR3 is CASSELLSGANVLTF. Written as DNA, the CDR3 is TGTGCCAGCAGCGAGCTCCTCTCTGGGGCCAACGTCCTGACTTTC.

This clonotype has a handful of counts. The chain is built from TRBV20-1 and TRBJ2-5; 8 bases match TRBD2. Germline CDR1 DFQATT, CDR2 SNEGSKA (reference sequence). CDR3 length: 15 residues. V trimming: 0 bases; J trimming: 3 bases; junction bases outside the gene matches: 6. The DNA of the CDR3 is TGCAGTGCTAGAGATGCGGGAGGTGTAGAAGAGACCCAGTACTTC. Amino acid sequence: CSARDAGGVEETQYF.

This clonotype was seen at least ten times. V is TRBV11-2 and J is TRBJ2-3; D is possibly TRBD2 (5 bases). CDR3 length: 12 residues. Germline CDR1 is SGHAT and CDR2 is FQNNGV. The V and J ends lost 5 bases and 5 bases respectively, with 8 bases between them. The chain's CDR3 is CASSAEGDTQYF. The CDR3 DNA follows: TGTGCCAGCAGCGCCGAGGGAGATACGCAGTATTTT.

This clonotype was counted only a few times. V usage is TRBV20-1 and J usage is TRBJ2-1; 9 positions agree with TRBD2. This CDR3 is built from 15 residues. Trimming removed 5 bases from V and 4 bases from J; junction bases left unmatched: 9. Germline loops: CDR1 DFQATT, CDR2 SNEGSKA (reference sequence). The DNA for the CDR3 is TGCAGTGCTTCACCGTTGGCGGGAGGGTACAATGAGCAGTTCTTC. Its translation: CSASPLAGGYNEQFF.

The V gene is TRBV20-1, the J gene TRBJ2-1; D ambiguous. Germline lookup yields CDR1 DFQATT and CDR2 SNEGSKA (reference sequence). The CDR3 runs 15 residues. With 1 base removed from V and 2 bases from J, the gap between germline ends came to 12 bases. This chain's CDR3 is CSARVRAAPYNEQFF. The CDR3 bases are TGCAGTGCTAGAGTCCGGGCGGCGCCCTACAATGAGCAGTTCTTC.

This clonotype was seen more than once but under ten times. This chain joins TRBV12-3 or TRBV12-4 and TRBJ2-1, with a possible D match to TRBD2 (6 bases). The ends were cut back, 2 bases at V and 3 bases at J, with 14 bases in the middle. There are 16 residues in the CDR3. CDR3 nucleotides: TGTGCCAGCAGTTTAAGGGTAGCGGAGCTCTACAATGAGCAGTTCTTC. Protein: CASSLRVAELYNEQFF.

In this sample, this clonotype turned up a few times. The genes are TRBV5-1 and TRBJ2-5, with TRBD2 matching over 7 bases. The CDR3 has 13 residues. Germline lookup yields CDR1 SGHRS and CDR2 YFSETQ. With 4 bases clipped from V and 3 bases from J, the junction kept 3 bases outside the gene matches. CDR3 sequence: CASSPSGEETQYF. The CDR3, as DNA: TGCGCCAGCAGCCCAAGCGGGGAAGAGACCCAGTACTTC.

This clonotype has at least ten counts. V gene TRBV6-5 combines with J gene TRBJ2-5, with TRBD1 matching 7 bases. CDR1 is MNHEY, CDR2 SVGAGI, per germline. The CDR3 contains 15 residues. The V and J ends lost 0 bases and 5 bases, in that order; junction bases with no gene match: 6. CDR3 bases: TGTGCCAGCAGTTACTCCGAGACAGGGTTTGAGACCCAGTACTTC. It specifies CASSYSETGFETQYF.

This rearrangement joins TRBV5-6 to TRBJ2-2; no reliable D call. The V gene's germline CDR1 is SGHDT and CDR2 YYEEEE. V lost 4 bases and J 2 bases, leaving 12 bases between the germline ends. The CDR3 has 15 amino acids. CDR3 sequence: CASSLRPRNTGELFF. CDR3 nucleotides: TGTGCCAGCAGCCTCCGGCCCAGAAACACCGGGGAGCTGTTTTTT.

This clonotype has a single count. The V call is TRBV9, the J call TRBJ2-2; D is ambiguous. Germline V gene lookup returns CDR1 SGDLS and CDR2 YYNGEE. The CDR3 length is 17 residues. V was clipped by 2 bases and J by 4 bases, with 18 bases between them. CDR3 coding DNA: TGTGCCAGCAGCGTTTACGTGGCGCCAACCGGCACCGGGGAGCTGTTTTTT. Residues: CASSVYVAPTGTGELFF.

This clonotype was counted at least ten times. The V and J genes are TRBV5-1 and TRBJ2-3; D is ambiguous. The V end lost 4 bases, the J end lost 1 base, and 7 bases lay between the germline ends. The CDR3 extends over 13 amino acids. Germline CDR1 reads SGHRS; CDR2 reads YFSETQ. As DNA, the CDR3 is TGCGCCAGCAGCGTCACGGGCACAGATACGCAGTATTTT. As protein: CASSVTGTDTQYF.

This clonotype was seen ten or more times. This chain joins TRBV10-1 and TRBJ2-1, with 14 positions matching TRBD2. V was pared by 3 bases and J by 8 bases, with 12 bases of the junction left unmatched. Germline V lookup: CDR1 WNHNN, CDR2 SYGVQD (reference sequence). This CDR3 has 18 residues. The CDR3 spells CASSDGTSGSLGLDEQFF. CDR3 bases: TGCGCCAGCAGTGACGGGACTAGCGGGAGTTTGGGTCTCGATGAGCAGTTCTTC.

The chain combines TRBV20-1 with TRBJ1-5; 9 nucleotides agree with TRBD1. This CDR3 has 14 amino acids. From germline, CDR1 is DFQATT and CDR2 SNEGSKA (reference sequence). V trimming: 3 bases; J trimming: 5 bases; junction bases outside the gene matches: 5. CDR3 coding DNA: TGCAGTGCTAGGATGGGACAGGGCTATCAGCCCCAGCATTTT. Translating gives CSARMGQGYQPQHF.

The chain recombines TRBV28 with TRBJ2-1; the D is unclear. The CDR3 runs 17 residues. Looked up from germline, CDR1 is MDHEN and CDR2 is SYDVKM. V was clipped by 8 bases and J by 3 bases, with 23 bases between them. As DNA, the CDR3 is TGTGCCAGCTGCCCCCCGGCAGTGGTAACCAGCTACAATGAGCAGTTCTTC. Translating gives CASCPPAVVTSYNEQFF. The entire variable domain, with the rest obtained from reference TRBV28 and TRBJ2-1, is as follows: DVKVTQSSRYLVKRTGEKVFLECVQDMDHENMFWYRQDPGLGLRLIYFSYDVKMKEKGDIPEGYSVSREKKERFSLILESASTNQTSMYLCASCPPAVVTSYNEQFFGPGTRLTVL.

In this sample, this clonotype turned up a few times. Written as DNA, the CDR3 is TGTGCCACCAGTGTCGGGGACCACGAGCAGTACTTC. Its protein product is CATSVGDHEQYF. The chain links TRBV24-1 to TRBJ2-7; either TRBD1 or TRBD2 may supply D (5 bases each). This CDR3 has 12 residues. V was trimmed by 5 bases and J by 5 bases, leaving 9 bases between them. CDR1 is KGHDR, CDR2 SFDVKD, per germline.

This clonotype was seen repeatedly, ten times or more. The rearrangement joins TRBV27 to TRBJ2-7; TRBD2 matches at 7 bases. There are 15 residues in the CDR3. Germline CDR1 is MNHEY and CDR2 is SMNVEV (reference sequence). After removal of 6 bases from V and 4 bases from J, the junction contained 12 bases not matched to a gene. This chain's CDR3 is CASRTPLPGGYEQYF. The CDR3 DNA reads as TGTGCCAGCAGAACTCCCCTTCCGGGAGGATACGAGCAGTACTTC.

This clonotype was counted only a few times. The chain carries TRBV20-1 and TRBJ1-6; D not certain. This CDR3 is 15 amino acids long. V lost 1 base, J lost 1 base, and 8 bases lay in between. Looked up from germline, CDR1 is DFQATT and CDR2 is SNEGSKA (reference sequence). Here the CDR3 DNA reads TGCAGTGCTAGAGTGCGGGGATCCTATAATTCACCCCTCCACTTT. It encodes CSARVRGSYNSPLHF.

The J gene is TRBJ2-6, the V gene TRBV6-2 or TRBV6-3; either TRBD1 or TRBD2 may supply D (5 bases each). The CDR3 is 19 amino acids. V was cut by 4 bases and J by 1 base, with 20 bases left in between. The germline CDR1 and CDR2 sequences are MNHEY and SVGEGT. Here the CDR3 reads CASSFQMGTDNSGANVLTF. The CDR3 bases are TGTGCCAGCAGTTTCCAAATGGGGACGGATAATTCTGGGGCCAACGTCCTGACTTTC.

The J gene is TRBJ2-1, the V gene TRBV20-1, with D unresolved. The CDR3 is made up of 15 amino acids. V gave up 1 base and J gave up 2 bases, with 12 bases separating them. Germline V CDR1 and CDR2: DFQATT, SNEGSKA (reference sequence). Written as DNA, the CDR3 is TGCAGTGCTAGAGCTGTGAGAGGAGCCTACAATGAGCAGTTCTTC. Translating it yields CSARAVRGAYNEQFF.

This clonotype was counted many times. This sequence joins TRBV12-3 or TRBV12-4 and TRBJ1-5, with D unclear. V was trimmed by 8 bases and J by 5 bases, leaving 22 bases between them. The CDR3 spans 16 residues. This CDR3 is CASQLSRPGRDQPQHF. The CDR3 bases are TGTGCCAGCCAACTATCACGGCCCGGGAGGGATCAGCCCCAGCATTTT.

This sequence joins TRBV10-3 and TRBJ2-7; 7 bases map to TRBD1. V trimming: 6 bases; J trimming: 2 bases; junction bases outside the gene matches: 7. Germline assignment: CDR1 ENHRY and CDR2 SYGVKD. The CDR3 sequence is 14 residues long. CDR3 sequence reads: CAIRMGQRAYEQYF. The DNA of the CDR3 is TGTGCCATCAGGATGGGACAGAGAGCCTACGAGCAGTACTTC.

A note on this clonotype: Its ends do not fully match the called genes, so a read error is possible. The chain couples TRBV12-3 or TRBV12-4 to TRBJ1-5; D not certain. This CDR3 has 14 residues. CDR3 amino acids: CASSRGPGNQTQHF. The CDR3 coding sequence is TGTGCCAGCAGCCGAGGACCGGGCAATCAGACCCAGCATTTT.

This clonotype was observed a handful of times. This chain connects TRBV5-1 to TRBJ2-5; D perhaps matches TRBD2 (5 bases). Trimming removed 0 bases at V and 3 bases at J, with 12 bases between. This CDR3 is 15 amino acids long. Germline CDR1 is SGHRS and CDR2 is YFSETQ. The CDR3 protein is CASSLASPGKETQYF. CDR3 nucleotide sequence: TGCGCCAGCAGCTTGGCAAGCCCGGGGAAAGAGACCCAGTACTTC.

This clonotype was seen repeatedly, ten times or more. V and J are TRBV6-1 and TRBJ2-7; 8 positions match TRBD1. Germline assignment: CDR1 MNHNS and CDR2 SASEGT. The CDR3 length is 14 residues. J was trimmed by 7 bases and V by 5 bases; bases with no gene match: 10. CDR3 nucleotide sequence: TGTGCCAGCAGTCGAACCCGAACAGGGGGTGAGCAGTACTTC. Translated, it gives CASSRTRTGGEQYF.

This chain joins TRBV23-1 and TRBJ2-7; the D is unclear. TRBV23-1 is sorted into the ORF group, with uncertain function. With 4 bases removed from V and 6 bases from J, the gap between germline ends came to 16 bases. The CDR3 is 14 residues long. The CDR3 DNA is TGCGCCAGCAGTCGCCGGGTCGACTCGATCGAGCAGTACTTC. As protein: CASSRRVDSIEQYF.

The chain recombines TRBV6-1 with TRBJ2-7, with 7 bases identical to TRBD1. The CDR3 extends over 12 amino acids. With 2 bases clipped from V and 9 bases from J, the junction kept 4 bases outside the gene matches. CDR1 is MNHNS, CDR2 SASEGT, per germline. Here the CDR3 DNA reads TGTGCCAGCAGTGAATCCAGGGGGTGGCAGTACTTC. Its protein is CASSESRGWQYF.

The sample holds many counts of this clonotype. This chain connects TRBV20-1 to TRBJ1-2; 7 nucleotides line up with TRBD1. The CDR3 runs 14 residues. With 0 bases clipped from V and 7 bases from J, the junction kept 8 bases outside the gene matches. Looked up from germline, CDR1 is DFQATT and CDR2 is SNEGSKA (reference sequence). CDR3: CSARESRNRGGYTF. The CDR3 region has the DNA TGCAGTGCTAGAGAATCGAGGAACAGGGGTGGCTACACCTTC.

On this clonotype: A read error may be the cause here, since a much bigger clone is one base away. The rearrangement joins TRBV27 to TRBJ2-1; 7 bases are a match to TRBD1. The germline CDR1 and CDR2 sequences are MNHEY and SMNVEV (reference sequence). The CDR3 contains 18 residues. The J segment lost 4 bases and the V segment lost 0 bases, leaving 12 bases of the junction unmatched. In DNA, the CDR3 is TGTGCCAGCAGTTTATCTAAAGGGGGCGAGGACGGATACAATGAGCAGTTCTTC. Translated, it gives CASSLSKGGEDGYNEQFF.

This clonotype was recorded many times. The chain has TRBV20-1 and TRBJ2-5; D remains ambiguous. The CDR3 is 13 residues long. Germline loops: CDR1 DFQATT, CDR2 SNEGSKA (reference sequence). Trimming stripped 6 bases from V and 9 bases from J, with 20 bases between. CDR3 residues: CSAHRRDSSAQYF. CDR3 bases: TGCAGTGCCCATAGGCGTGATAGCTCGGCCCAGTACTTC.

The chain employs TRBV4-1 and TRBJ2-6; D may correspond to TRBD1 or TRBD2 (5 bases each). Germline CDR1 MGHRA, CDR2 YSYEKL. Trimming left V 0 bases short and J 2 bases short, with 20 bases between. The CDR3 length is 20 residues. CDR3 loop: CASSQDLSRVRDPGANVLTF. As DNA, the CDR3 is TGCGCCAGCAGCCAAGATCTTAGTAGAGTCCGGGACCCTGGGGCCAACGTCCTGACTTTC.